This T cell receptor (beta chain) came from a study of response to subunit inactivated influenza vaccine. As regards this clonotype: At one end, the junction sequence differs from germline, possibly due to a read error.

TCRdb re-derived calls from the RT-PCR reads in MiXCR, one entry per CDR3 protein. This sample carries around 600,000 distinct CDR3 sequences, approximately 10% of them seen once, and the ten largest clones take around 10%. Germline V gene data show CDR1 as LGHDT and CDR2 as YNNKEL (reference sequence). The CDR3 loop spans 18 amino acids. Another study also made use of these data, one on T cells expressing NK-cell markers. That work states: The TCR beta cDNA came from 5'RACE template switching with UMIs.

This clonotype was obtained from a man aged 45-65 years who received an inactivated influenza vaccine. The sample consisted of PBMCs from blood, taken on the day of vaccination. The rearrangement links TRBV3-1 to TRBJ2-3; the match to TRBD2 covers 10 bases. Here the CDR3 DNA reads TGTGCCATCAGCGTAGAGGATAGCGGGGGGTTCAGCACAGATACGCAGTATTTT. It codes for CAISVEDSGGFSTDTQYF.